These 9 T cell receptor beta chains came from one sample sequenced in a study of blood T cell repertoires in COVID-19. Profiled with immunoSEQ multiplex PCR; TCRdb holds only in-frame clones, not every one. This table holds over 120,000 clones, 75% to 80% found once. The sample taken for sequencing was PBMCs or T cells enriched from blood (not recorded which). These receptors all come from a woman between 50 and 59 years old who had recovered from COVID-19.

V usage is TRBV27 and J usage is TRBJ2-7, with 11 bases matching TRBD2. V lost 5 bases, J lost 0 bases, and 3 bases stayed unmatched. The CDR3 is 15 residues long. CDR1 MNHEY and CDR2 SMNVEV come from the germline V gene (reference sequence). The CDR3 reads CASSPGLAGSYEQYF. CDR3 DNA sequence: TGTGCCAGCAGTCCCGGACTAGCGGGCTCCTACGAGCAGTACTTC.

The V and J genes are TRBV19 and TRBJ1-1; D not certain. Germline CDR1 and CDR2: LNHDA and SQIVND (reference sequence). V was clipped by 1 base and J by 5 bases, with 11 bases between them. There are 14 residues in the CDR3. The CDR3 DNA is TGTGCCAGTAGTATAGCCTCAGCGGGGACTGAAGCTTTCTTT. This translates into CASSIASAGTEAFF. Based on the CDR3 plus reference TRBV19 and TRBJ1-1, the full variable domain is DGGITQSPKYLFRKEGQNVTLSCEQNLNHDAMYWYRQDPGQGLRLIYYSQIVNDFQKGDIAEGYSVSREKKESFPLTVTSAQKNPTAFYLCASSIASAGTEAFFGQGTRLTVV.

As regards this clone: One junction end does not reproduce the germline sequence, and a read error may be involved. V usage is TRBV19 and J usage is TRBJ2-7, with 14 bases that match TRBD2. The germline gives CDR1 LNHDA, CDR2 SQIVND (reference sequence). This CDR3 is built from 14 residues. The chain's CDR3 is CASSIGTSGSRPHF. For the CDR3, the DNA is TGTGCCAGTAGTATCGGGACTAGCGGGAGTAGGCCACACTTC.

This chain links TRBV5-6 with TRBJ1-5; possibly TRBD1 for D (5 bases). The V end lost 4 bases, the J end lost 8 bases, and 10 bases lay between the germline ends. The CDR3 extends over 12 amino acids. Germline V CDR1 and CDR2: SGHDT, YYEEEE. The CDR3 spells CASSQGSEPQHF. The CDR3 bases are TGTGCCAGCAGCCAGGGTTCGGAGCCCCAGCATTTT.

The chain links TRBV14 to TRBJ1-1; D remains unclear. Germline-derived CDR1 and CDR2 are SGHDN and FVKESK. CDR3 length: 17 residues. Trimming removed 4 bases from V and 1 base from J, with 19 bases in between. The CDR3, as DNA: TGTGCCAGCAGCCCAGTCCGCGGGCACAGCGGGAACACTGAAGCTTTCTTT. Translating it yields CASSPVRGHSGNTEAFF.

This clone occurred many times. The rearrangement uses TRBV5-1 and TRBJ2-2; no clear D gene. Trimming took off 3 bases at V and 0 bases at J, with 6 bases between the two ends. CDR3 length: 14 residues. Germline V gene sequence: CDR1 SGHRS, CDR2 YFSETQ. In nucleotides, the CDR3 is TGCGCCAGCAGCTGGCCAACGAACACCGGGGAGCTGTTTTTT. Translation: CASSWPTNTGELFF.

This chain links TRBV24-1 with TRBJ2-1; 8 bases line up with TRBD2. V shed 5 bases, J shed 10 bases, and the junction held 12 bases outside the gene matches. This CDR3 has 15 amino acids. Germline V gene sequence: CDR1 KGHDR, CDR2 SFDVKD. The CDR3 region is CATSVRGGRLREQFF. The CDR3, as DNA: TGTGCCACCAGTGTTCGGGGGGGACGTCTTCGGGAGCAGTTCTTC.

The V and J genes are TRBV27 and TRBJ2-1; tentatively, D is TRBD2 (6 bases). Germline V gene lookup returns CDR1 MNHEY and CDR2 SMNVEV (reference sequence). The CDR3 contains 15 residues. V lost 5 bases and J lost 2, with 13 bases in between. The CDR3 spells CASSAGGGAYNEQFF. CDR3 DNA: TGTGCCAGCAGTGCGGGCGGCGGGGCCTACAATGAGCAGTTCTTC.

The chain carries TRBV6-5 and TRBJ2-1, with TRBD2 matching over 7 bases. V shed 6 bases and J 2 bases; nucleotides not matched to a gene: 4. From germline, CDR1 is MNHEY and CDR2 SVGAGI. The CDR3 loop spans 14 amino acids. The CDR3 loop is CASRGGSPYNEQFF. CDR3 sequence (DNA): TGTGCCAGCAGGGGAGGGTCTCCCTACAATGAGCAGTTCTTC.